This T cell receptor beta chain was documented in a study of Graves' ophthalmopathy and Graves' hyperthyroidism. In the study overall: Being free of ophthalmopathy for 18 months of follow-up defined stable hyperthyroidism.

The CDR3 consists of 17 residues. Trimming cost V 0 bases and J 2 bases, with 16 bases left between them. Per the germline V gene, CDR1 is SEHNR and CDR2 is FQNEAQ (reference sequence). A remark on this clonotype: Its target is not known.

RNA transcripts provided the template for amplifying TCR beta CDR3 regions. Second-round multiplex PCR came after first-round RT-PCR with HTBI primers. TCRdb reprocessed the multiplex PCR reads via MiXCR and lists one record per CDR3 protein. The sample consists of roughly 1.1 million distinct CDR3 sequences, about two fifths of them appearing once. General study results and limits: Sensitivity reached roughly 70% and specificity approximately 72% when the model predicted ophthalmopathy progression. Blood also held most thyroid clonotypes expanded above 0.001 frequency.

This TCR was recovered from an adult man with Graves' hyperthyroidism. The sequenced sample was peripheral blood or thyroid tissue (not recorded which). This chain uses TRBV7-9 with TRBJ2-5, with a possible D match to TRBD1 (6 bases). CDR3 coding DNA: TGTGCCAGCAGCTTAGCCGCAGGGGTGATTACACAAGAGACCCAGTACTTC. As protein: CASSLAAGVITQETQYF.